This TCR beta chain comes out of a study of radiation and T cells in renal cell carcinoma. Overall study context: Nephrectomy followed 15 Gy stereotactic body radiation by 4 weeks.

Indicated time point: baseline pretreatment blood. Treatment defined: 15 Gy SBRT to primary tumor, nephrectomy 4 weeks later. Blood was sampled at baseline, 2 weeks and 4 weeks after SBRT. Study conclusions and caveats: Top tumor clonotypes rose in blood 2 weeks post-radiation, then contracted. Without pretreatment biopsies, baseline tumor clonotype presence was undetermined.

The CDR3 totals 14 residues. The V gene end was trimmed by 1 base and the J gene end by 5 bases; junction bases not matched to a gene: 3. Germline-derived CDR1 and CDR2 are SGHTA and FQGNSA. As to this clone: Its matching antigen is unknown.

TCRdb's table, derived via immunoSEQ multiplex PCR, lists solely in-frame clones and lacks some. The table shows 150,000 or so clones, with around nine tenths occurring only once. This material consisted of blood, taken from a patient whose treatment included radiotherapy and nephrectomy. The receptor was isolated from a woman aged 50 to 60 with renal cell carcinoma. The V gene is TRBV7-2, the J gene TRBJ1-1, with 8 positions matching TRBD1. The DNA of the CDR3 is TGTGCCAGCAGCTTAGGGACAGGGAATACTGAAGCTTTCTTT. Translated, it gives CASSLGTGNTEAFF.